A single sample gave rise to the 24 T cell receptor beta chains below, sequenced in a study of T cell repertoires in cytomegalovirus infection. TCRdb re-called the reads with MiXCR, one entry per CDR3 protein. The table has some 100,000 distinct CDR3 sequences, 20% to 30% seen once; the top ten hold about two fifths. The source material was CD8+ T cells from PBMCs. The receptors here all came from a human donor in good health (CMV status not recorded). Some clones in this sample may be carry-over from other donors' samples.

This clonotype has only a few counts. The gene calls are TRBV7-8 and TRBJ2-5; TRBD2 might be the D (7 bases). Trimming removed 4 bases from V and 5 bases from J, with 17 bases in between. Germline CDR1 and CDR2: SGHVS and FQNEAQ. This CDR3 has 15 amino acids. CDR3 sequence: CASSWGGGARETQYF. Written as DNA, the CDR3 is TGTGCCAGCAGCTGGGGGGGGGGGGCGCGGGAGACCCAGTACTTC.

The CDR3 region is CSARDPGRDPYEQYF. The CDR3, as DNA: TGCAGTGCTAGGGACCCCGGCAGGGATCCCTACGAGCAGTACTTC. This chain links TRBV20-1 with TRBJ2-7, with a tentative D call TRBD1 (5 bases). The CDR3 is 15 amino acids. In germline, CDR1 is DFQATT, CDR2 SNEGSKA (reference sequence). V lost 3 bases to trimming and J lost 2 bases, with 17 bases between them.

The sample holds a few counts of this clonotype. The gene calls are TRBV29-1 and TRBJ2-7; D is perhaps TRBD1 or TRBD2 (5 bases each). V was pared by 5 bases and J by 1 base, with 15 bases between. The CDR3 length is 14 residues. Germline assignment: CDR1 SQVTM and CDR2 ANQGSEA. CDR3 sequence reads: CSVSAGTDSYEQYF. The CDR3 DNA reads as TGCAGCGTTTCCGCCGGGACCGATTCCTACGAGCAGTACTTC.

CDR3 sequence: CASSTSPFQVGTQYF. The CDR3 DNA reads TGTGCCAGCAGTACCTCCCCCTTCCAGGTTGGGACCCAGTACTTC. The chain has TRBV27 and TRBJ2-5, with D hard to call. The germline CDR1 and CDR2 sequences are MNHEY and SMNVEV (reference sequence). Trimming took off 5 bases at V and 7 bases at J, with 20 bases between the two ends. This CDR3 comprises 15 residues.

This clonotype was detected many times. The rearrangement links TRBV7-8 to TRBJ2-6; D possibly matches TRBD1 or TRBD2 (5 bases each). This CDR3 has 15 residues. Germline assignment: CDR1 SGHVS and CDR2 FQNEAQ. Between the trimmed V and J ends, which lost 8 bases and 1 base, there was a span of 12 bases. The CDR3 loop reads CASAPGGSGANVLTF. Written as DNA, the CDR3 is TGTGCCAGCGCCCCTGGGGGATCTGGGGCCAACGTCCTGACTTTC.

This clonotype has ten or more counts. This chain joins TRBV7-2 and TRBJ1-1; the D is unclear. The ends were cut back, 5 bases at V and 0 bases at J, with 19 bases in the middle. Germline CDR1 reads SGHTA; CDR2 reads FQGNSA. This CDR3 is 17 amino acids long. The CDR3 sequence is CASSPNLVPGMNTEAFF. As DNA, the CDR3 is TGTGCCAGCAGCCCGAATCTCGTCCCCGGAATGAACACTGAAGCTTTCTTT.

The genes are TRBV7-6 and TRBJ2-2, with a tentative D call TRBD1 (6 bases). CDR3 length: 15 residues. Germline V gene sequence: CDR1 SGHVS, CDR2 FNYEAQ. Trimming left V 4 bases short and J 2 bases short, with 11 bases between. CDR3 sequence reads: CASSSTGHNTGELFF. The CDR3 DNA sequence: TGTGCCAGCAGCTCGACAGGTCACAACACCGGGGAGCTGTTTTTT.

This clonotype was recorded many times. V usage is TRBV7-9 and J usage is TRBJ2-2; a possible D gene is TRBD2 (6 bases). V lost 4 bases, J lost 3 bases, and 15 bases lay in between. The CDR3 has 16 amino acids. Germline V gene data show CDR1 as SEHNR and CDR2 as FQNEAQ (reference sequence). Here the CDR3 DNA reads TGTGCCAGCAGCTCGGGGCGCGGGGTGGACACCGGGGAGCTGTTTTTT. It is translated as CASSSGRGVDTGELFF. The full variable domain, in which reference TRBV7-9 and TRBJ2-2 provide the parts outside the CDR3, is DTGVSQNPRHKITKRGQNVTFRCDPISEHNRLYWYRQTLGQGPEFLTYFQNEAQLEKSRLLSDRFSAERPKGSFSTLEIQRTEQGDSAMYLCASSSGRGVDTGELFFGEGSRLTVL.

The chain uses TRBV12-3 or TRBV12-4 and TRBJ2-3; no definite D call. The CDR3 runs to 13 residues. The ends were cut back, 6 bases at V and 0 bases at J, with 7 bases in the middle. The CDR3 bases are TGTGCCAGCAGCCAGAGTAGCACAGATACGCAGTATTTT. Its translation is CASSQSSTDTQYF.

CDR3 bases: TGTGCCAGCAGCCCTCAACCGGGGCCCAGCTCTGGAAACACCATATATTTT. Translation: CASSPQPGPSSGNTIYF. This chain uses TRBV7-2 with TRBJ1-3; TRBD1 is a possible D gene (5 bases). Trimming removed 5 bases from V and 0 bases from J, with 17 bases in between. The CDR3 is 17 amino acids. In germline, CDR1 is SGHTA, CDR2 FQGNSA. The whole variable domain, filled in from reference TRBV7-2 and TRBJ1-3, reads GAGVSQSPSNKVTEKGKDVELRCDPISGHTALYWYRQSLGQGLEFLIYFQGNSAPDKSGLPSDRFSAERTGGSVSTLTIQRTQQEDSAVYLCASSPQPGPSSGNTIYFGEGSWLTVV.

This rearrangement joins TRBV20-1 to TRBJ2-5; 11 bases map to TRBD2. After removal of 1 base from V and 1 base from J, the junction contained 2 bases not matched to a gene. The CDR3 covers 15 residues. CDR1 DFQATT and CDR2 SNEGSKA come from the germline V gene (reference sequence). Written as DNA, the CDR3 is TGCAGTGCTAGAGGACTAGCGGGGCTCCAAGAGACCCAGTACTTC. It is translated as CSARGLAGLQETQYF.

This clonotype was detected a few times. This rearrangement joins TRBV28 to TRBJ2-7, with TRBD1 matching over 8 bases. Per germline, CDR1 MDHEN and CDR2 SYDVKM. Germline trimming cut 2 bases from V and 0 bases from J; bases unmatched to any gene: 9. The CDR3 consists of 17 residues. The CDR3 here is CASSLEPLGQGSYEQYF. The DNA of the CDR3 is TGTGCCAGCAGTTTAGAGCCCCTTGGACAGGGCTCCTACGAGCAGTACTTC. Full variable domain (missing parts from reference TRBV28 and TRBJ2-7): DVKVTQSSRYLVKRTGEKVFLECVQDMDHENMFWYRQDPGLGLRLIYFSYDVKMKEKGDIPEGYSVSREKKERFSLILESASTNQTSMYLCASSLEPLGQGSYEQYFGPGTRLTVT.

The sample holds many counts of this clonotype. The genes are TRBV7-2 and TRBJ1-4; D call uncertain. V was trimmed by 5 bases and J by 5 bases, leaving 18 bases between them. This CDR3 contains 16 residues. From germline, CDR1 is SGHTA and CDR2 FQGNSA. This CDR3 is CASSSFAGQGNEKLFF. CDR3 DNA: TGTGCCAGCAGCAGTTTTGCGGGCCAAGGGAATGAAAAACTGTTTTTT.

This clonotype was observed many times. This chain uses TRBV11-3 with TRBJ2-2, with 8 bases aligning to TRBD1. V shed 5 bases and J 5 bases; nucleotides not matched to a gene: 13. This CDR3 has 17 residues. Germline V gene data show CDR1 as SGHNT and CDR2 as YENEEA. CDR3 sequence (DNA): TGTGCCAGCAGCACCCCCGACAGGGGATTAGGGACCGGGGAGCTGTTTTTT. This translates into CASSTPDRGLGTGELFF. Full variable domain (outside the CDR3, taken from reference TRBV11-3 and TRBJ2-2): EAGVVQSPRYKIIEKKQPVAFWCNPISGHNTLYWYLQNLGQGPELLIRYENEEAVDDSQLPKDRFSAERLKGVDSTLKIQPAELGDSAVYLCASSTPDRGLGTGELFFGEGSRLTVL.

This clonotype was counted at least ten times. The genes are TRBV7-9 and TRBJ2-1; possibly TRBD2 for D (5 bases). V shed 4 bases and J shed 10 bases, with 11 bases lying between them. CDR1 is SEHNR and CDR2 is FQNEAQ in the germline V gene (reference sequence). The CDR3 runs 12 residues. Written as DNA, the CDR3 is TGTGCCAGCAGCTCCTTCGGGGTAGAGCAGTTCTTC. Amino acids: CASSSFGVEQFF.

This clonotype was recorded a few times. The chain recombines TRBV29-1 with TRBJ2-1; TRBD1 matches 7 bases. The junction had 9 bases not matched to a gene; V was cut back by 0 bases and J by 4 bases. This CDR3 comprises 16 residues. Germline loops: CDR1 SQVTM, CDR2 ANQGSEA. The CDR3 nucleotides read TGCAGCGTTGAAGATACCCGGGACAGATCATACAATGAGCAGTTCTTC. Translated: CSVEDTRDRSYNEQFF.

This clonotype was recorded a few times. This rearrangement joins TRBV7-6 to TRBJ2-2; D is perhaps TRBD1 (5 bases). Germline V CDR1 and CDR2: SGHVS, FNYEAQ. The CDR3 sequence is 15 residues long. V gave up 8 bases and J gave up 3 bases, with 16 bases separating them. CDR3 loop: CASLKGALDTGELFF. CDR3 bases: TGTGCCAGCTTGAAAGGGGCGTTGGACACCGGGGAGCTGTTTTTT.

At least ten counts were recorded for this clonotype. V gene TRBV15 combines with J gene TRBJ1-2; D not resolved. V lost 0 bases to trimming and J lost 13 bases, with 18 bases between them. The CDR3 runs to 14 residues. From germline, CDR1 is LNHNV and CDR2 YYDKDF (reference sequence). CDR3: CATSRDWEDPGITF. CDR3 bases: TGTGCCACCAGCAGAGATTGGGAGGACCCTGGGATCACCTTC. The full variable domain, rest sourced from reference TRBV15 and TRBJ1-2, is DAMVIQNPRYQVTQFGKPVTLSCSQTLNHNVMYWYQQKSSQAPKLLFHYYDKDFNNEADTPDNFQSRRPNTSFCFLDIRSPGLGDTAMYLCATSRDWEDPGITFGSGTRLTVV.

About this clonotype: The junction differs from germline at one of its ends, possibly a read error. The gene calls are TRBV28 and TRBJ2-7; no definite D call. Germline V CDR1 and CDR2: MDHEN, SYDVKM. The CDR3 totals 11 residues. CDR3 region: CASSLFSEQYF. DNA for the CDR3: TGTGCGAGCAGTTTATTTTCCGAGCAGTACTTC. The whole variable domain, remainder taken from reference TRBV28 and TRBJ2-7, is DVKVTQSSRYLVKRTGEKVFLECVQDMDHENMFWYRQDPGLGLRLIYFSYDVKMKEKGDIPEGYSVSREKKERFSLILESASTNQTSMYLCASSLFSEQYFGPGTRLTVT.

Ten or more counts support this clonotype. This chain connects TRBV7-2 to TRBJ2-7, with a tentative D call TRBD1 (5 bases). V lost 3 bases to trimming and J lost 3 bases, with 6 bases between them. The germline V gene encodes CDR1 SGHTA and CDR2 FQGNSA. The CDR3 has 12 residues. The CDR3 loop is CASSFTGYEQYF. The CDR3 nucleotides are TGTGCCAGCAGCTTTACAGGCTACGAGCAGTACTTC.

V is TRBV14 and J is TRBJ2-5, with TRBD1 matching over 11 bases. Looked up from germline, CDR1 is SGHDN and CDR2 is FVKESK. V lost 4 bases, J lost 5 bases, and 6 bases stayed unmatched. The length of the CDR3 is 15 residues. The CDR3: CASSRRTGGVETQYF. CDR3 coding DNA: TGTGCCAGCAGCCGTCGGACAGGGGGCGTCGAGACCCAGTACTTC.

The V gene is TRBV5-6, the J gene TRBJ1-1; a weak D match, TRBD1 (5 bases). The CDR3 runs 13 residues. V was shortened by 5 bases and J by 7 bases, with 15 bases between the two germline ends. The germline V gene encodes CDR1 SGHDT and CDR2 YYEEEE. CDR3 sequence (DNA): TGTGCCAGCAGGAGGGGAGGTAACCTTGAAGCTTTCTTT. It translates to CASRRGGNLEAFF.

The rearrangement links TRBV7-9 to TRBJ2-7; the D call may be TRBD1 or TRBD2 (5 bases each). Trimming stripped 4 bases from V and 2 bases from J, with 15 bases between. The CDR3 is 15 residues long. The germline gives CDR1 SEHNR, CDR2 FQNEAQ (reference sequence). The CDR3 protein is CASSSDGTDAYEQYF. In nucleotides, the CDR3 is TGTGCCAGCAGCTCAGACGGGACGGATGCCTACGAGCAGTACTTC.

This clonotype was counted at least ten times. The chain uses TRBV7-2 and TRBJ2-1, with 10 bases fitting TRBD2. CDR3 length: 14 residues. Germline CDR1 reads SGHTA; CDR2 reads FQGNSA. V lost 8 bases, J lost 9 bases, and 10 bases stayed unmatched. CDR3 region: CASGQSGGVSEQFF. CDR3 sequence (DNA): TGTGCCAGCGGACAAAGCGGGGGGGTTAGTGAGCAGTTCTTC. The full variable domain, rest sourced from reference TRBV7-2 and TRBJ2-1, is GAGVSQSPSNKVTEKGKDVELRCDPISGHTALYWYRQSLGQGLEFLIYFQGNSAPDKSGLPSDRFSAERTGGSVSTLTIQRTQQEDSAVYLCASGQSGGVSEQFFGPGTRLTVL.